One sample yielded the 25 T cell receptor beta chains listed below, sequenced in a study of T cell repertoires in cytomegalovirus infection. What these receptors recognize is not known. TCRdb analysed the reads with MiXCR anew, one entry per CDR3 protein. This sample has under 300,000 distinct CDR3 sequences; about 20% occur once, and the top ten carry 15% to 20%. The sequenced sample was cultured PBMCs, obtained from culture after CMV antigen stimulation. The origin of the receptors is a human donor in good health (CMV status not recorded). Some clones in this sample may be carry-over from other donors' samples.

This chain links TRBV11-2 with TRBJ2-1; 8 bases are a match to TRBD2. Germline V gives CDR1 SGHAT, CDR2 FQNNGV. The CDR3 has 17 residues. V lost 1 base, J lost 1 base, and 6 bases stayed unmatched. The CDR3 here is CASSLGRGLESYNEQFF. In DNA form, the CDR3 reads TGTGCCAGCAGCTTAGGCAGGGGACTAGAATCCTACAATGAGCAGTTCTTC. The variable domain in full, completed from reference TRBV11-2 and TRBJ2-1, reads EAGVAQSPRYKIIEKRQSVAFWCNPISGHATLYWYQQILGQGPKLLIQFQNNGVVDDSQLPKDRFSAERLKGVDSTLKIQPAKLEDSAVYLCASSLGRGLESYNEQFFGPGTRLTVL.

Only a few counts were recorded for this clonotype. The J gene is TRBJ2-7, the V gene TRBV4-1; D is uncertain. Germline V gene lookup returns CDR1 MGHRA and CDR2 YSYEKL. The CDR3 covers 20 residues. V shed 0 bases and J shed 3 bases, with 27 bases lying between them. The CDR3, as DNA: TGCGCCAGCAGCCAAGATCGACCAGGACGGTCCCTAGGTGATGGCTACGAGCAGTACTTC. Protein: CASSQDRPGRSLGDGYEQYF.

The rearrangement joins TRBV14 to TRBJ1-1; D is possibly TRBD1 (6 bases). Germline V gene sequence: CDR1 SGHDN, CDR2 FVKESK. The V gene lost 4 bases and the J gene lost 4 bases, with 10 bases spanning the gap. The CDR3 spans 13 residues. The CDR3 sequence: CASSRGQFTEAFF. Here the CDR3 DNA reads TGTGCCAGCAGCCGAGGACAGTTCACTGAAGCTTTCTTT.

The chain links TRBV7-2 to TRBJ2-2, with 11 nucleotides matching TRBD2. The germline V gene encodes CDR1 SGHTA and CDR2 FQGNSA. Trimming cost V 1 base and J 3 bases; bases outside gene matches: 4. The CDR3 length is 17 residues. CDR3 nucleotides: TGTGCCAGCAGCTTAGAACTAGCGGGAGTGTACACCGGGGAGCTGTTTTTT. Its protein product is CASSLELAGVYTGELFF.

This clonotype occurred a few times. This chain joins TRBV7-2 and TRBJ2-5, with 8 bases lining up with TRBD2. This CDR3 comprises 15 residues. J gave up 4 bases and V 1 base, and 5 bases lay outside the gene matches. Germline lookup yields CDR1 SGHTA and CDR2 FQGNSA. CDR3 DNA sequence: TGTGCCAGCAGCTTAGTGAGCGGGAGTGTAGAGACCCAGTACTTC. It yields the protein CASSLVSGSVETQYF.

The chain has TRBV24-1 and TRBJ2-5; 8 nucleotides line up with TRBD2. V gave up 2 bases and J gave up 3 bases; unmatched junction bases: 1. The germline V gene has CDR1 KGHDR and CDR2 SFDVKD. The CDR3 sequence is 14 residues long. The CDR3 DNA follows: TGTGCCACCAGTGATTCGGGGGGGAAAGAGACCCAGTACTTC. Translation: CATSDSGGKETQYF.

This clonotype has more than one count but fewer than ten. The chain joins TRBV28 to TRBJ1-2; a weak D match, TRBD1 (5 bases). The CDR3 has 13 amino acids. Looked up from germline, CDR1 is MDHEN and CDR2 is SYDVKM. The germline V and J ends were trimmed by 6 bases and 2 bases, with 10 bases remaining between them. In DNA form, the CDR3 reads TGTGCCAGCAGGCCGGGACGGAACTATGGCTACACCTTC. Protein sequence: CASRPGRNYGYTF.

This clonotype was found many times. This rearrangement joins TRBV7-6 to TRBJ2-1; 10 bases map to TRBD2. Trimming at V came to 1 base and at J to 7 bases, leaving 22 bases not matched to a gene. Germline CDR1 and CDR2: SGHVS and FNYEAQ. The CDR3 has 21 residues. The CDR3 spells CASSLVSRSVFEREGLNEQFF. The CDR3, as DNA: TGTGCCAGCAGCTTAGTAAGCCGGTCAGTGTTTGAGCGGGAGGGCCTAAATGAGCAGTTCTTC.

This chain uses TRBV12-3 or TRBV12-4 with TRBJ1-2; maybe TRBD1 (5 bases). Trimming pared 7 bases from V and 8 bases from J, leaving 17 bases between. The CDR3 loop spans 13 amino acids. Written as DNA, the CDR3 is TGTGCCAGCACCCTTCGGCGGGGCTACGGCTACACCTTC. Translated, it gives CASTLRRGYGYTF.

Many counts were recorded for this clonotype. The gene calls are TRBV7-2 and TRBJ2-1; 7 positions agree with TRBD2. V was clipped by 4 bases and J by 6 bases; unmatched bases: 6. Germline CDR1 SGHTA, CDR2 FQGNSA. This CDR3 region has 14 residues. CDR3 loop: CASSSGRGGNEQFF. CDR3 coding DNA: TGTGCCAGCAGCTCAGGGAGGGGTGGCAATGAGCAGTTCTTC.

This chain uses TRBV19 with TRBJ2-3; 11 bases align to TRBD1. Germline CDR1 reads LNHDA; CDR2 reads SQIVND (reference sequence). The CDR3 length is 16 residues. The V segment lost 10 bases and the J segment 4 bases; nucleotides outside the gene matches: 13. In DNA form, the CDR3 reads TGTGCCACCCTCCCAGTGGGACAGGGGGGACCAGATACGCAGTATTTT. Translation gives CATLPVGQGGPDTQYF.

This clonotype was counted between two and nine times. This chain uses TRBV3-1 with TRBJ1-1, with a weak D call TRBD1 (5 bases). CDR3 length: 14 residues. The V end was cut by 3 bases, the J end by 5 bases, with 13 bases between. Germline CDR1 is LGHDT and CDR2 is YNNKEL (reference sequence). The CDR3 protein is CASSHGHRVTEAFF. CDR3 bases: TGTGCCAGCAGCCACGGACATAGGGTGACTGAAGCTTTCTTT.

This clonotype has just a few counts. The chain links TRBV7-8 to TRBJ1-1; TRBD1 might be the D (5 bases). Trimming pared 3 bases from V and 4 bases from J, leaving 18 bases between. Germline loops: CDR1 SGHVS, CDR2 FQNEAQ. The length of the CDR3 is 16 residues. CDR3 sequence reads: CASSLYAGGVGTEAFF. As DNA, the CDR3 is TGTGCCAGCAGCTTGTACGCGGGGGGTGTGGGCACTGAAGCTTTCTTT. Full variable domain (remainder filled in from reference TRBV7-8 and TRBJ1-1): GAGVSQSPRYKVAKRGQDVALRCDPISGHVSLFWYQQALGQGPEFLTYFQNEAQLDKSGLPSDRFFAERPEGSVSTLKIQRTQQEDSAVYLCASSLYAGGVGTEAFFGQGTRLTVV.

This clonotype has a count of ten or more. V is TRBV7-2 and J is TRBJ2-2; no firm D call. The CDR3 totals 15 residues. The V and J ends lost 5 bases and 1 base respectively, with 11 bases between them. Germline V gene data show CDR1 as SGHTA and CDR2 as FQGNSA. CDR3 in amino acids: CASSRFGGNTGELFF. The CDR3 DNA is TGTGCCAGCAGCCGCTTTGGCGGGAACACCGGGGAGCTGTTTTTT.

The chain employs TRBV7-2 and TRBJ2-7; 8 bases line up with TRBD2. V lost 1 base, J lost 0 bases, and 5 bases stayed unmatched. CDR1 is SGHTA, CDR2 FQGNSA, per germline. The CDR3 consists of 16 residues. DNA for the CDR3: TGTGCCAGCAGCTTAGTACAGCGGGAGAGCTCCTACGAGCAGTACTTC. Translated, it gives CASSLVQRESSYEQYF.

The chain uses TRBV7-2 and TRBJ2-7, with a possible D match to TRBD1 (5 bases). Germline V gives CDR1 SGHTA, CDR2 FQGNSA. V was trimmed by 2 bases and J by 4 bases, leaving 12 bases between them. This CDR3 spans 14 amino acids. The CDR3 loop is CASSLYGKGYEQYF. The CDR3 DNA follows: TGTGCCAGCAGCTTATATGGGAAGGGGTACGAGCAGTACTTC.

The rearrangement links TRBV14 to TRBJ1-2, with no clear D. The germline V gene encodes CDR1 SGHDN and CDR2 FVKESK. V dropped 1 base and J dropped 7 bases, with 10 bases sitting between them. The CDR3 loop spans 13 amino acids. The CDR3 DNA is TGTGCCAGCAGCCAAGGGCAGGCGAGTGGCTACACCTTC. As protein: CASSQGQASGYTF.

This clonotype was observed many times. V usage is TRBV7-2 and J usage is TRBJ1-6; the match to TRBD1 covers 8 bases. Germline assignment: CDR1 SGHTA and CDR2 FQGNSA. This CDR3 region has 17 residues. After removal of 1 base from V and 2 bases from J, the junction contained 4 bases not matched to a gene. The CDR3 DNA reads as TGTGCCAGCAGCTTAGGTGGGACAGGCCCCTATAATTCACCCCTCCACTTT. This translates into CASSLGGTGPYNSPLHF. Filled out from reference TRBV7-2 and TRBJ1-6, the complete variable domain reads GAGVSQSPSNKVTEKGKDVELRCDPISGHTALYWYRQSLGQGLEFLIYFQGNSAPDKSGLPSDRFSAERTGGSVSTLTIQRTQQEDSAVYLCASSLGGTGPYNSPLHFGNGTRLTVT.

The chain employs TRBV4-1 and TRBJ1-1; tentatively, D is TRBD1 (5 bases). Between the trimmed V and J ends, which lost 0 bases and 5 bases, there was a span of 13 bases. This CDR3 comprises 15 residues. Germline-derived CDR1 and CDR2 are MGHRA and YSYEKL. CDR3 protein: CASSQEGGGRTEAFF. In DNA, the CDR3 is TGCGCCAGCAGCCAAGAGGGTGGGGGGAGAACTGAAGCTTTCTTT.

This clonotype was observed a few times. As DNA, the CDR3 is TGTGCCAGCAGCCCCACGACTAGCGGGGGAGCCCAGTACTTC. Protein product: CASSPTTSGGAQYF. The chain combines TRBV7-3 with TRBJ2-5; the match to TRBD2 covers 12 bases. Germline V gene lookup returns CDR1 SGHTA and CDR2 FQGTGA. The CDR3 sequence is 14 residues long. Germline trimming cut 5 bases from V and 9 bases from J; bases unmatched to any gene: 7.

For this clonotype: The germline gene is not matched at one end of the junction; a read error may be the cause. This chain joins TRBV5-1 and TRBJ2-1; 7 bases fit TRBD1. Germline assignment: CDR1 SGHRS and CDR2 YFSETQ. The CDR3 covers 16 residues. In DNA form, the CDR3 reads TGCGCCAGCAGCTCCACCCGACAGGGACCCTACAAGGAGCAGTTCTTC. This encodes CASSSTRQGPYKEQFF.

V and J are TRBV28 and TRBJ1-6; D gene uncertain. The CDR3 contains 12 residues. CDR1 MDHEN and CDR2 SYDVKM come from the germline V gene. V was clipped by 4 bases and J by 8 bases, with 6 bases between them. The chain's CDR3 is CASSSQDSPLHF. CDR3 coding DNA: TGTGCCAGCAGTTCCCAGGATTCACCCCTCCACTTT.

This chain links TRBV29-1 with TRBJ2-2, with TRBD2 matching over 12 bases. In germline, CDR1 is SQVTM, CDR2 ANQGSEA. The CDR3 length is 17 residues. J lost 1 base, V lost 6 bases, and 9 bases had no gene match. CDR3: CSVAGLAGSRNTGELFF. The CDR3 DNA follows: TGCAGCGTGGCCGGACTAGCGGGAAGTAGGAACACCGGGGAGCTGTTTTTT.

CDR3 bases: TGTGCCAGCAGCCCCGGGACAGGGTCTGAGTACGAGCAGTACGTC. Amino acids: CASSPGTGSEYEQYV. The rearrangement links TRBV14 to TRBJ2-7; 9 nucleotides align to TRBD1. Germline assignment: CDR1 SGHDN and CDR2 FVKESK. The CDR3 length is 15 residues. Unmatched junction bases numbered 8, after V lost 4 bases and J lost 4 bases.

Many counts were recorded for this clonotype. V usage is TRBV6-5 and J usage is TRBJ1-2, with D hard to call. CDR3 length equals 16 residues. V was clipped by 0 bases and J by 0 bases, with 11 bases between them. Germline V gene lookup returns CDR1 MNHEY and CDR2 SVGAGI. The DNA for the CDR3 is TGTGCCAGCAGTTACTCAGCAGACCCCGCTAACTATGGCTACACCTTC. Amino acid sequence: CASSYSADPANYGYTF.